Listed here are 25 T cell receptor beta chains from one sample, sequenced in a study of blood T cell repertoires in COVID-19. Sequencing used immunoSEQ multiplex PCR; TCRdb keeps in-frame clones, though not all of them. The sample carries roughly 150,000 clones, over 70% recorded once. Sequencing was carried out using PBMCs or T cells enriched from blood (not recorded which). Every receptor here comes from a man in his 70s who had been exposed to COVID-19.

J is TRBJ1-1 and V is TRBV15; D gene unclear. The CDR3 has 12 residues. V was pared by 8 bases and J by 5 bases, with 12 bases between. Germline loops: CDR1 LNHNV, CDR2 YYDKDF (reference sequence). The CDR3 protein is CATRGGGTEAFF. The DNA for the CDR3 is TGTGCCACCCGGGGAGGAGGGACTGAAGCTTTCTTT.

This clone was recorded a few times. This chain uses TRBV19 with TRBJ1-1; tentative D call: TRBD1 (6 bases). Germline V gives CDR1 LNHDA, CDR2 SQIVND (reference sequence). V shed 9 bases and J shed 3 bases, with 32 bases lying between them. This CDR3 is 19 amino acids long. DNA of the CDR3: TGTGCCAGCCTACCGAGGCAACCGGGACAAACTCTAGGGGACACTGAAGCTTTCTTT. This gives the protein CASLPRQPGQTLGDTEAFF.

Points on this clone: Other DNA sequences of this sample code for an identical CDR3. This chain joins TRBV19 and TRBJ2-7; tentative D call: TRBD1 (6 bases). Trimming removed 2 bases at V and 0 bases at J, with 8 bases between. Germline loops: CDR1 LNHDA, CDR2 SQIVND (reference sequence). This CDR3 is built from 14 residues. In nucleotides, the CDR3 is TGTGCCAGTAGTATAACAGGGAGCTCCTACGAGCAGTACTTC. This gives the protein CASSITGSSYEQYF. The variable domain in full, with the rest retrieved from reference TRBV19 and TRBJ2-7, is DGGITQSPKYLFRKEGQNVTLSCEQNLNHDAMYWYRQDPGQGLRLIYYSQIVNDFQKGDIAEGYSVSREKKESFPLTVTSAQKNPTAFYLCASSITGSSYEQYFGPGTRLTVT.

Remarks on this clone: Other DNA sequences in this sample translate to the same CDR3. The chain combines TRBV7-9 with TRBJ2-1; D might be TRBD1 (6 bases). Trimming removed 5 bases at V and 6 bases at J, with 11 bases between. Per germline, CDR1 SEHNR and CDR2 FQNEAQ (reference sequence). CDR3 length equals 13 residues. DNA of the CDR3: TGTGCCAGCAGCCTTGGACAGAGCAATGAGCAGTTCTTC. Amino acid sequence: CASSLGQSNEQFF.

The chain couples TRBV11-2 to TRBJ1-6; 8 positions match TRBD1. The CDR3 extends over 15 amino acids. J was trimmed by 8 bases and V by 0 bases; bases with no gene match: 3. Looked up from germline, CDR1 is SGHAT and CDR2 is FQNNGV. The CDR3 DNA sequence: TGTGCCAGCAGCTTAGAGACAGGGGTTGATTCACCCCTCCACTTT. Protein: CASSLETGVDSPLHF.

This clone was picked up one time. The chain couples TRBV12-3 or TRBV12-4 to TRBJ2-7; TRBD1 matches at 7 bases. Trimming took 6 bases from V and 1 from J; bases not matched to a gene: 3. This CDR3 contains 13 residues. The CDR3 bases are TGTGCCAGCAGACGGGACAGTTCCTACGAGCAGTACTTC. This translates into CASRRDSSYEQYF.

This sequence joins TRBV10-3 and TRBJ2-1; 11 bases align to TRBD2. Trimming removed 6 bases from V and 6 bases from J; junction bases left unmatched: 16. The V gene's germline CDR1 is ENHRY and CDR2 SYGVKD. The CDR3 totals 18 residues. CDR3 region: CAIRRTSGLSTAGNEQFF. In nucleotides, the CDR3 is TGTGCCATCAGAAGGACTAGCGGGCTATCCACGGCCGGCAATGAGCAGTTCTTC.

The chain carries TRBV2 and TRBJ1-3; TRBD1 matches at 8 bases. Germline CDR1 is SNHLY and CDR2 is FYNNEI. The V segment lost 6 bases and the J segment 7 bases; nucleotides outside the gene matches: 2. The CDR3 contains 12 residues. CDR3 residues: CASRWDRNTIYF. The CDR3 DNA sequence: TGTGCCAGCAGGTGGGACAGGAACACCATATATTTT.

The chain combines TRBV19 with TRBJ1-1; D perhaps matches TRBD1 (6 bases). The CDR3 consists of 18 residues. Germline V gene sequence: CDR1 LNHDA, CDR2 SQIVND (reference sequence). V lost 6 bases to trimming and J lost 1 base, with 24 bases between them. CDR3 residues: CASSLFGDRRYGNTEAFF. DNA for the CDR3: TGTGCCAGTAGCCTCTTTGGTGACAGGAGATATGGGAACACTGAAGCTTTCTTT.

Regarding this clone: Relative to the germline gene, one junction end is altered; a read error may explain this. The rearrangement links TRBV10-2 to TRBJ2-6; TRBD1 or TRBD2 may be the D gene (5 bases each). Per the germline V gene, CDR1 is WSHSY and CDR2 is SAAADI. The CDR3 contains 15 residues. In DNA, the CDR3 is TGCGCCAGCATTGAGGGGAGCTCTGGGGCCAACGTCCTGACTTTC. It encodes CASIEGSSGANVLTF.

The chain is built from TRBV28 and TRBJ1-2; 10 bases map to TRBD1. CDR3 size: 15 residues. Germline V CDR1 and CDR2: MDHEN, SYDVKM. Trimming took 6 bases from V and 7 from J; bases not matched to a gene: 11. The CDR3 DNA follows: TGTGCCAGCAGACCCCATGGACAGGGGGGCCCTGGCTACACCTTC. It yields the protein CASRPHGQGGPGYTF.

The table lists this clone with a count of one. The V gene is TRBV12-3 or TRBV12-4, the J gene TRBJ2-2; D uncertain. V lost 3 bases and J 6 bases, leaving 5 bases between the germline ends. The CDR3 sequence is 12 residues long. As DNA, the CDR3 is TGTGCCAGCAGTTTTGGGCCCGGGGAGCTGTTTTTT. This translates into CASSFGPGELFF.

The genes are TRBV18 and TRBJ1-6, with a weak D call TRBD1 (5 bases). V gave up 8 bases and J gave up 8 bases, with 13 bases separating them. Germline V CDR1 and CDR2: KGHSH, LQKENI. CDR3 length: 13 amino acids. The CDR3 reads CASKPTGDSPLHF. The CDR3 DNA reads TGTGCCAGCAAACCGACGGGGGATTCACCCCTCCACTTT.

The gene calls are TRBV25-1 and TRBJ2-6; D may be TRBD1 (5 bases). V dropped 3 bases and J dropped 4 bases, with 10 bases sitting between them. The CDR3 has 15 residues. In germline, CDR1 is MGHDK, CDR2 SYGVNS. The CDR3 reads CASSEQGTGANVLTF. CDR3 bases: TGTGCCAGCAGTGAGCAGGGTACCGGGGCCAACGTCCTGACTTTC.

A remark on this clone: No conserved phenylalanine or tryptophan is present at the end of the CDR3, so a read error is the likely explanation. No DNA is shown, since the ends of the CDR3 on it are uncertain; the CDR3 is the one TCRdb lists. V and J are TRBV6-2 or TRBV6-3 and TRBJ1-2; TRBD1 reflects the table's D call only, with no check against the DNA. The CDR3 extends over 11 residues, inclusive of both ends. Germline V gene data show CDR1 as MNHEY and CDR2 as SVGEGT. This CDR3 reads CASSQGQVFYH.

V usage is TRBV6-5 and J usage is TRBJ2-1, with D tentatively TRBD1 (6 bases). The V end was cut by 2 bases, the J end by 1 base, with 12 bases between. The CDR3 runs to 16 residues. Germline assignment: CDR1 MNHEY and CDR2 SVGAGI. For the CDR3, the DNA is TGTGCCAGCAGTTACACTACACAGGGATCCTACAATGAGCAGTTCTTC. Protein sequence: CASSYTTQGSYNEQFF.

This clone was detected a few times. The J gene is TRBJ1-2, the V gene TRBV7-2; D is possibly TRBD1 (5 bases). The length of the CDR3 is 15 residues. Germline loops: CDR1 SGHTA, CDR2 FQGNSA. V dropped 4 bases and J dropped 0 bases, with 12 bases sitting between them. In nucleotides, the CDR3 is TGTGCCAGCAGCTCCCACAGGACCCCTAACTATGGCTACACCTTC. Translated, it gives CASSSHRTPNYGYTF. The whole variable domain, filled in from reference TRBV7-2 and TRBJ1-2, reads GAGVSQSPSNKVTEKGKDVELRCDPISGHTALYWYRQSLGQGLEFLIYFQGNSAPDKSGLPSDRFSAERTGGSVSTLTIQRTQQEDSAVYLCASSSHRTPNYGYTFGSGTRLTVV.

The chain has TRBV19 and TRBJ1-5, with D possibly matching TRBD1 (5 bases). Trimming took 2 bases from V and 5 from J, leaving 10 bases between them. This CDR3 is built from 14 residues. The germline CDR1 and CDR2 sequences are LNHDA and SQIVND (reference sequence). The CDR3 region is CASSITSGDQPQHF. CDR3 nucleotide sequence: TGTGCCAGTAGTATAACGTCGGGGGATCAGCCCCAGCATTTT.

V gene TRBV14 combines with J gene TRBJ2-7; D not resolved. Germline CDR1 reads SGHDN; CDR2 reads FVKESK. V shed 1 base and J shed 0 bases, with 7 bases lying between them. This CDR3 spans 14 amino acids. The CDR3 is CASSQVRSSYEQYF. In DNA form, the CDR3 reads TGTGCCAGCAGCCAAGTTAGGAGCTCCTACGAGCAGTACTTC.

V and J are TRBV9 and TRBJ2-3; a possible D gene is TRBD2 (6 bases). This CDR3 is 17 amino acids long. Germline V CDR1 and CDR2: SGDLS, YYNGEE. V lost 0 bases and J 1 base, leaving 15 bases between the germline ends. The CDR3 DNA follows: TGTGCCAGCAGCGTAGGCCCCGGGCGGGATCGCACAGATACGCAGTATTTT. The encoded protein is CASSVGPGRDRTDTQYF.

The chain couples TRBV19 to TRBJ2-2; 8 bases fit TRBD1. Germline V gene lookup returns CDR1 LNHDA and CDR2 SQIVND (reference sequence). This CDR3 is built from 16 residues. The V gene end was trimmed by 6 bases and the J gene end by 1 base; junction bases not matched to a gene: 7. For the CDR3, the DNA is TGTGCCAGTAGGCTACAGGGGGGATTGAACACCGGGGAGCTGTTTTTT. It specifies CASRLQGGLNTGELFF.

V and J are TRBV4-3 and TRBJ2-1; 13 bases are a match to TRBD2. Germline CDR1 LGHNA, CDR2 YSLEER. CDR3 size: 15 residues. V dropped 1 base and J dropped 7; count of bases not matched to a gene: 1. CDR3 DNA: TGCGCCAGCAGCCAAGCGACTAGCGGGAGGAATGAGCAGTTCTTC. This translates into CASSQATSGRNEQFF.

The genes are TRBV6-5 and TRBJ2-5, with D possibly matching TRBD1 (6 bases). Trimming removed 10 bases from V and 2 bases from J, with 17 bases in between. The CDR3 totals 14 residues. The germline gives CDR1 MNHEY, CDR2 SVGAGI. CDR3 loop: CAIRWGPIQETQYF. The DNA of the CDR3 is TGTGCCATTCGGTGGGGGCCCATACAAGAGACCCAGTACTTC.

Only one count was recorded for this clone. The CDR3: CAWGTSADTQYF. DNA of the CDR3: TGTGCCTGGGGGACCAGCGCAGATACGCAGTATTTT. The chain carries TRBV30 and TRBJ2-3, with D perhaps being TRBD1 or TRBD2 (5 bases each). V shed 5 bases and J shed 4 bases, with 10 bases lying between them. This CDR3 is 12 amino acids long. CDR1 is GTSNPN and CDR2 is SVGIG in the germline V gene (reference sequence).

This chain links TRBV2 with TRBJ1-4; 7 bases agree with TRBD1. The germline V gene encodes CDR1 SNHLY and CDR2 FYNNEI. The CDR3 spans 14 residues. The junction had 13 bases not matched to a gene; V was cut back by 10 bases and J by 8 bases. The chain's CDR3 is CATGRGLEGEKLFF. The CDR3 bases are TGTGCCACCGGGAGGGGGCTCGAGGGGGAAAAACTGTTTTTT. Complete variable domain (other parts from reference TRBV2 and TRBJ1-4): EPEVTQTPSHQVTQMGQEVILRCVPISNHLYFYWYRQILGQKVEFLVSFYNNEISEKSEIFDDQFSVERPDGSNFTLKIRSTKLEDSAMYFCATGRGLEGEKLFFGSGTQLSVL.